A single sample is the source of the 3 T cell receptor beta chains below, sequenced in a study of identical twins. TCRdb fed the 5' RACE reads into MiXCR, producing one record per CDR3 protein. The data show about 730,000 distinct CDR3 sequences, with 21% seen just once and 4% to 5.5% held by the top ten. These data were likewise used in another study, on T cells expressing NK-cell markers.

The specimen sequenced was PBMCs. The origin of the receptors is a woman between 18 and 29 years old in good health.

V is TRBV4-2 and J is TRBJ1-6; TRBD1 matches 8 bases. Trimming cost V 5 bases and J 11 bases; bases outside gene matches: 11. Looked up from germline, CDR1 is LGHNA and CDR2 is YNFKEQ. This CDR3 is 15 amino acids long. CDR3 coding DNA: TGTGCCAGCAGCGCCCGACAGGGGCGGGGGCCACCCCTCCACTTT. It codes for CASSARQGRGPPLHF.

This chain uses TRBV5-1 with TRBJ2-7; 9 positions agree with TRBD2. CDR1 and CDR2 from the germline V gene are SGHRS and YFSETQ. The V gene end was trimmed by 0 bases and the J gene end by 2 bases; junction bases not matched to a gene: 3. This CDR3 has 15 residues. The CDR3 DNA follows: TGCGCCAGCAGCTTGGGTTCTAGCGGGACCTACGAGCAGTACTTC. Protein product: CASSLGSSGTYEQYF. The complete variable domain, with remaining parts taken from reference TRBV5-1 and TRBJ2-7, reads KAGVTQTPRYLIKTRGQQVTLSCSPISGHRSVSWYQQTPGQGLQFLFEYFSETQRNKGNFPGRFSGRQFSNSRSEMNVSTLELGDSALYLCASSLGSSGTYEQYFGPGTRLTVT.

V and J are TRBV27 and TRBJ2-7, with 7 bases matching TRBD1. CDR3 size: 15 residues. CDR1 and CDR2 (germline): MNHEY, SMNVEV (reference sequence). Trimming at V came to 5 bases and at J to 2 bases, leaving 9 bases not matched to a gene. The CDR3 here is CASSPLGQRTYEQYF. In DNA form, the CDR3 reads TGTGCCAGCAGTCCCCTGGGACAGCGTACCTACGAGCAGTACTTC.